Listed below are T cell receptor beta chains from one sample, sequenced in a study of blood T cell repertoires in COVID-19. Some clones are missing from TCRdb's copy, which holds only in-frame ones; the method was immunoSEQ multiplex PCR. Among about 100,000 clones listed, 84% were seen once. The specimen was peripheral blood. These receptors all come from an older woman with acute or convalescent COVID-19. Both conserved end residues are part of each CDR3. A D gene is named only where the DNA matches it firmly. Expanded clones are given a class, and other clones once, few, many or no size at all.

d_gene: .
j_gene: TRBJ1-5
v_gene: TRBV20-1
len: 12
abundance: .
CDR3nt: TGCAGTGCTAGTACGGGAAGCCAGCCCCAGCATTTT
CDR3aa: CSASTGSQPQHF

d_gene: TRBD1
j_gene: TRBJ1-1
v_gene: TRBV19
len: 16
abundance: .
CDR3nt: TGTGCCAGTATCCCGGCCCGACAGGGTACGGGCACTGAAGCTTTCTTT
CDR3aa: CASIPARQGTGTEAFF

d_gene: TRBD2
j_gene: TRBJ2-1
v_gene: TRBV18
len: 16
abundance: .
CDR3nt: TGTGCCAGCTCACCACTCGGACTAGCGGCCCACAATGAGCAGTTCTTC
CDR3aa: CASSPLGLAAHNEQFF

d_gene: TRBD2
j_gene: TRBJ2-2
v_gene: TRBV6-6
len: 15
abundance: .
CDR3nt: TGTGCCAGCAGCCTGACTAGCGGGGGGACCGGGGAGCTGTTTTTT
CDR3aa: CASSLTSGGTGELFF

d_gene: TRBD1
j_gene: TRBJ1-6
v_gene: TRBV4-1
len: 16
abundance: few
CDR3nt: TGCGCCAGCAGCCAAGTTGGACAGGGGGGGAATTCACCCCTCCACTTT
CDR3aa: CASSQVGQGGNSPLHF

d_gene: .
j_gene: TRBJ1-1
v_gene: TRBV11-1
len: 13
abundance: once
CDR3nt: TGTGCCAGCAGGATACCAGTGAACACTGAAGCTTTCTTT
CDR3aa: CASRIPVNTEAFF

d_gene: .
j_gene: TRBJ1-2
v_gene: TRBV4-2
len: 17
abundance: .
CDR3nt: TGTGCCAGCAGCCAAGAGGGGTCGGGGGGCGCCGGGGGAGGCTACACCTTC
CDR3aa: CASSQEGSGGAGGGYTF

d_gene: TRBD2
j_gene: TRBJ2-7
v_gene: TRBV30
len: 15
abundance: few
CDR3nt: TGTGCCTGGAGTGCAAATGTCGGGGGGGGTTACGAGCAGTACTTC
CDR3aa: CAWSANVGGGYEQYF

d_gene: TRBD1
j_gene: TRBJ1-3
v_gene: TRBV5-5
len: 16
abundance: few
CDR3nt: TGTGCCAGCAGCTCGGGACAGGAATACTCTGGAAACACCATATATTTT
CDR3aa: CASSSGQEYSGNTIYF

d_gene: .
j_gene: TRBJ2-3
v_gene: TRBV20-1
len: 11
abundance: .
CDR3nt: TGCAGTGCCTACCGGGCAGATACGCAGTATTTT
CDR3aa: CSAYRADTQYF

d_gene: .
j_gene: TRBJ2-7
v_gene: TRBV21-1
len: 13
abundance: .
CDR3nt: TGTGCCAGCAGCAAAGTGGGGGACATTCGGCAGTACTTC
CDR3aa: CASSKVGDIRQYF

d_gene: TRBD1
j_gene: TRBJ1-6
v_gene: TRBV30
len: 14
abundance: .
CDR3nt: TGTGCCTGGAGGCAGGGGGCTTCTAATTCACCCCTCCACTTT
CDR3aa: CAWRQGASNSPLHF

d_gene: TRBD1
j_gene: TRBJ1-2
v_gene: TRBV2
len: 13
abundance: once
CDR3nt: TGTGCCAGCAGTCCGACAGGGGACTATGGCTACACCTTC
CDR3aa: CASSPTGDYGYTF

d_gene: .
j_gene: TRBJ1-3
v_gene: TRBV5-4
len: 13
abundance: .
CDR3nt: TGTGCCAGCAGCTTGCCAGGGCGGAACACCATATATTTT
CDR3aa: CASSLPGRNTIYF

d_gene: .
j_gene: TRBJ1-1
v_gene: TRBV9
len: 13
abundance: .
CDR3nt: TGTGCCAGCAGCGTAGGGAGGAACACTGAAGCTTTCTTT
CDR3aa: CASSVGRNTEAFF

d_gene: .
j_gene: TRBJ2-6
v_gene: TRBV6-6
len: 14
abundance: .
CDR3nt: TGTGCCAGCACCACAGCGGCGGGGGCCAACGTCCTGACTTTC
CDR3aa: CASTTAAGANVLTF

d_gene: .
j_gene: TRBJ1-5
v_gene: TRBV21-1
len: 18
abundance: .
CDR3nt: TGTGCCATACTACTGGAGGGACAAAAAGGGACAGGGGATCAGCCCCAGCATTTT
CDR3aa: CAILLEGQKGTGDQPQHF

d_gene: TRBD2
j_gene: TRBJ2-3
v_gene: TRBV7-2
len: 15
abundance: .
CDR3nt: TGTGCCAGCGGGTCAGCGGGGGTTCCCCCAGATACGCAGTATTTT
CDR3aa: CASGSAGVPPDTQYF

d_gene: TRBD1
j_gene: TRBJ2-7
v_gene: TRBV30
len: 14
abundance: .
CDR3nt: TGTGCCCTAAATCCGGGACAGGGCGGCTACGAGCAGTACTTC
CDR3aa: CALNPGQGGYEQYF

d_gene: .
j_gene: TRBJ1-1
v_gene: TRBV4-2
len: 15
abundance: .
CDR3nt: TGTGCCAGCAGCCAGGGCAGCAAAACCCACACTGAAGCTTTCTTT
CDR3aa: CASSQGSKTHTEAFF

d_gene: .
j_gene: TRBJ2-5
v_gene: TRBV5-4
len: 14
abundance: .
CDR3nt: TGTGCCAGCAGCCATGGAGGGCAGCAAGAGACCCAGTACTTC
CDR3aa: CASSHGGQQETQYF

d_gene: .
j_gene: TRBJ2-1
v_gene: TRBV5-4
len: 13
abundance: .
CDR3nt: TGTGCCAGCAGCTTGCAGAACTACAATGAGCAGTTCTTC
CDR3aa: CASSLQNYNEQFF

d_gene: .
j_gene: TRBJ2-2
v_gene: TRBV3-1/TRBV3-2
len: 13
abundance: .
CDR3nt: TGTGCCAGCAGCCAAAGGGGGACCGGGGAGCTGTTTTTT
CDR3aa: CASSQRGTGELFF

d_gene: .
j_gene: TRBJ2-2
v_gene: TRBV27
len: 19
abundance: .
CDR3nt: TGTGCCAGCACCATCTTGTTGTCAGGGGCCCTCCGGGACACCGGGGAGCTGTTTTTT
CDR3aa: CASTILLSGALRDTGELFF

d_gene: .
j_gene: TRBJ1-3
v_gene: TRBV5-1
len: 17
abundance: .
CDR3nt: TGCGCCAGCAGCTTGCTGGCCCTCCAGTCCTCTGGAAACACCATATATTTT
CDR3aa: CASSLLALQSSGNTIYF

d_gene: .
j_gene: TRBJ1-1
v_gene: TRBV6-2/TRBV6-3
len: 15
abundance: .
CDR3nt: TGTGCCAGCAGTTACGAACGGCCCGTACAGGGTGAAGCTTTCTTT
CDR3aa: CASSYERPVQGEAFF

d_gene: .
j_gene: TRBJ1-5
v_gene: TRBV30
len: 14
abundance: .
CDR3nt: TGTGCCTGGAGTGTGAGTTATAGCAATCAGCCCCAGCATTTT
CDR3aa: CAWSVSYSNQPQHF

d_gene: .
j_gene: TRBJ1-2
v_gene: TRBV11-2
len: 14
abundance: .
CDR3nt: TGTGCCAGCAGCCTCGCGGGGGAGACGGTTGGCTACACCTTC
CDR3aa: CASSLAGETVGYTF

d_gene: .
j_gene: TRBJ1-6
v_gene: TRBV12-5
len: 14
abundance: once
CDR3nt: TGTGCTACTCAGGTGGGGGCTGGCAATTCACCCCTCCACTTT
CDR3aa: CATQVGAGNSPLHF

d_gene: TRBD1
j_gene: TRBJ1-3
v_gene: TRBV7-2
len: 15
abundance: .
CDR3nt: TGTGCCAGCAGCGCACAGGGGGCGGAGTGGAACACCATATATTTT
CDR3aa: CASSAQGAEWNTIYF

d_gene: TRBD1
j_gene: TRBJ1-6
v_gene: TRBV2
len: 15
abundance: few
CDR3nt: TGTGCCAGCAGCGGCCCGACAGGGGGCCGATCACCCCTCCACTTT
CDR3aa: CASSGPTGGRSPLHF

d_gene: TRBD1
j_gene: TRBJ2-7
v_gene: TRBV10-1
len: 14
abundance: .
CDR3nt: TGCGCCAGCAGTGAAACAGGGGTATTTTACGAGCAGTACTTC
CDR3aa: CASSETGVFYEQYF

d_gene: TRBD2
j_gene: TRBJ2-3
v_gene: TRBV4-3
len: 15
abundance: .
CDR3nt: TGCGCCAGCAGCCGTACGGCGGGGGGCCCAGATACGCAGTATTTT
CDR3aa: CASSRTAGGPDTQYF

d_gene: .
j_gene: TRBJ2-1
v_gene: TRBV5-6
len: 14
abundance: .
CDR3nt: TGTGCCAGCAGCTTGTTGGCTAGAATCTATGAGCAGTTCTTC
CDR3aa: CASSLLARIYEQFF

d_gene: .
j_gene: TRBJ1-5
v_gene: TRBV7-6
len: 17
abundance: .
CDR3nt: TGTGCCAGCAGCTTAGTTGGTGGAGCTGATCCCAATCAGCCCCAGCATTTT
CDR3aa: CASSLVGGADPNQPQHF

d_gene: .
j_gene: TRBJ1-6
v_gene: TRBV2
len: 18
abundance: .
CDR3nt: TGTGCCAGCAGTGGGGCCAGCCTCTCGATCTCCTATAATTCACCCCTCCACTTT
CDR3aa: CASSGASLSISYNSPLHF

d_gene: TRBD1
j_gene: TRBJ2-7
v_gene: TRBV18
len: 15
abundance: few
CDR3nt: TGTGCCAGCTCACCAGGGACAGGGGTAGCCTACGAGCAGTACTTC
CDR3aa: CASSPGTGVAYEQYF

d_gene: TRBD1
j_gene: TRBJ1-3
v_gene: TRBV28
len: 14
abundance: .
CDR3nt: TGTGCCAGCAGTCCATCAGGGGGCGGAAACACCATATATTTT
CDR3aa: CASSPSGGGNTIYF

d_gene: .
j_gene: TRBJ1-5
v_gene: TRBV9
len: 14
abundance: .
CDR3nt: TGTGCCAGCAGCGTAGCCCCACAGGATCAGCCCCAGCATTTT
CDR3aa: CASSVAPQDQPQHF

d_gene: .
j_gene: TRBJ1-2
v_gene: TRBV5-4
len: 12
abundance: .
CDR3nt: TGTGCCAGCAGCCAGATTAACTATGGCTACACCTTC
CDR3aa: CASSQINYGYTF

d_gene: TRBD1
j_gene: TRBJ1-5
v_gene: TRBV6-5
len: 14
abundance: medium-sized
CDR3nt: TGTGCCAGCTGGGACAGAAATAGCAATCAGCCCCAGCATTTT
CDR3aa: CASWDRNSNQPQHF

d_gene: TRBD1
j_gene: TRBJ1-2
v_gene: TRBV27
len: 15
abundance: .
CDR3nt: TGTGCCAGCAGTCGATCTGTGACAGGGTCTGATGGCTACACCTTC
CDR3aa: CASSRSVTGSDGYTF

d_gene: .
j_gene: TRBJ1-5
v_gene: TRBV28
len: 14
abundance: .
CDR3nt: TGTGCCAGCAGTATCCTACAGGGTAATCAGCCCCAGCATTTT
CDR3aa: CASSILQGNQPQHF

d_gene: .
j_gene: TRBJ2-3
v_gene: TRBV14
len: 15
abundance: .
CDR3nt: TGTGCCAGCAGTAGGGGTCCCCAGCACGGGGATACGCAGTATTTT
CDR3aa: CASSRGPQHGDTQYF

d_gene: .
j_gene: TRBJ1-2
v_gene: TRBV11-2
len: 13
abundance: .
CDR3nt: TGTGCCAGCAGCGCACAGGGTAGGCATGGCTACACCTTC
CDR3aa: CASSAQGRHGYTF

d_gene: TRBD2
j_gene: TRBJ2-5
v_gene: TRBV3-1/TRBV3-2
len: 15
abundance: .
CDR3nt: TGTGCCAGCAGGACTAGCGGGGGCTATCAAGAGACCCAGTACTTC
CDR3aa: CASRTSGGYQETQYF

d_gene: TRBD1
j_gene: TRBJ2-7
v_gene: TRBV7-2
len: 15
abundance: once
CDR3nt: TGTGCCAGCAGCTTAGCCGGGACAGGGGTCGTAGGGCAGTACTTC
CDR3aa: CASSLAGTGVVGQYF

d_gene: TRBD2
j_gene: TRBJ2-1
v_gene: TRBV3-1/TRBV3-2
len: 16
abundance: .
CDR3nt: TGTGCCAGCAGCCGCCGAGCGGGGAGCTCCTACAATGAGCAGTTCTTC
CDR3aa: CASSRRAGSSYNEQFF

d_gene: .
j_gene: TRBJ1-3
v_gene: TRBV30
len: 13
abundance: .
CDR3nt: TGTGCCTGGAGGGGGGGGAACGGAAACACCATATATTTT
CDR3aa: CAWRGGNGNTIYF

d_gene: .
j_gene: TRBJ1-5
v_gene: TRBV2
len: 18
abundance: once
CDR3nt: TGTGCCACCGGAGTGGGGCAGGGAATGCCGAAGGGCAATCAGCCCCAGCATTTT
CDR3aa: CATGVGQGMPKGNQPQHF

d_gene: .
j_gene: TRBJ2-1
v_gene: TRBV19
len: 15
abundance: once
CDR3nt: TGTGCCAGTTCTACCGGGACTGCCCCCTACAATGAGCAGTTCTTC
CDR3aa: CASSTGTAPYNEQFF

d_gene: TRBD1
j_gene: TRBJ1-2
v_gene: TRBV7-2
len: 14
abundance: .
CDR3nt: TGTGCCAGCAGCGCCCCGGGACAGGGACGTGGCTACACCTTC
CDR3aa: CASSAPGQGRGYTF